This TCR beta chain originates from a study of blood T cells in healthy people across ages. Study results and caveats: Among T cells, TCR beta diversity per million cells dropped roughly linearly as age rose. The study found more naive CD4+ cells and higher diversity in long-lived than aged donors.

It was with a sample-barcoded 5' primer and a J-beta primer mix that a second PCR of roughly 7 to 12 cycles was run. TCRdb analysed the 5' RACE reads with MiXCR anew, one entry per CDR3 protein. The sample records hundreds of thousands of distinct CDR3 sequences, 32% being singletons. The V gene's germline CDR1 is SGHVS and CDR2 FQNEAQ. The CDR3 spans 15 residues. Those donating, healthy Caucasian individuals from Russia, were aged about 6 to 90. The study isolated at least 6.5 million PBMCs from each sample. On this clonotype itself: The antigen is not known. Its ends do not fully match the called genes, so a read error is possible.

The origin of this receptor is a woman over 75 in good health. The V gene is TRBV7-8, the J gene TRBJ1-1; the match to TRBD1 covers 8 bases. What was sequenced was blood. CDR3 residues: CAGSKGQAPNTEAFF. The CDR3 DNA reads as TGTGCCGGCAGCAAGGGACAGGCTCCGAACACTGAAGCTTTCTTT.